Here is one TCR beta chain with its context. Authors' data handling: Scientists estimated how many nucleated cells there were by amplifying reference gene primers. Measured with immunoSEQ multiplex PCR; TCRdb has only the in-frame clones, and not every one. The V and J calls and clone size come from that table; D and trimming were worked out from the DNA. The repertoire holds roughly 280,000 clones, with roughly 90% as singletons. This specimen comes from a study of blood T cell repertoires in COVID-19. The junction had 4 bases not matched to a gene; V was cut back by 2 bases and J by 4 bases. The CDR3 covers 15 residues. Germline-derived CDR1 and CDR2 are SGHNT and YYREEE (reference sequence). All enrollees were about 18 to 89 years old and from about 25 US areas. Clinical history as reported by participants underpinned cohort assignment. The recovered donors of Cohort 3 showed two negative PCRs, clearance, or symptom resolution.

The TCR originated in a woman aged 60-70 years who had recovered from COVID-19. The material sequenced was PBMCs or T cells enriched from blood (not recorded which). The chain has TRBV5-4 and TRBJ2-7; TRBD2 matches at 12 bases. The CDR3 region has the DNA TGTGCCAGCAGCTTAGGAGGACTAGCGGGGTACGAGCAGTACTTC. This translates into CASSLGGLAGYEQYF.